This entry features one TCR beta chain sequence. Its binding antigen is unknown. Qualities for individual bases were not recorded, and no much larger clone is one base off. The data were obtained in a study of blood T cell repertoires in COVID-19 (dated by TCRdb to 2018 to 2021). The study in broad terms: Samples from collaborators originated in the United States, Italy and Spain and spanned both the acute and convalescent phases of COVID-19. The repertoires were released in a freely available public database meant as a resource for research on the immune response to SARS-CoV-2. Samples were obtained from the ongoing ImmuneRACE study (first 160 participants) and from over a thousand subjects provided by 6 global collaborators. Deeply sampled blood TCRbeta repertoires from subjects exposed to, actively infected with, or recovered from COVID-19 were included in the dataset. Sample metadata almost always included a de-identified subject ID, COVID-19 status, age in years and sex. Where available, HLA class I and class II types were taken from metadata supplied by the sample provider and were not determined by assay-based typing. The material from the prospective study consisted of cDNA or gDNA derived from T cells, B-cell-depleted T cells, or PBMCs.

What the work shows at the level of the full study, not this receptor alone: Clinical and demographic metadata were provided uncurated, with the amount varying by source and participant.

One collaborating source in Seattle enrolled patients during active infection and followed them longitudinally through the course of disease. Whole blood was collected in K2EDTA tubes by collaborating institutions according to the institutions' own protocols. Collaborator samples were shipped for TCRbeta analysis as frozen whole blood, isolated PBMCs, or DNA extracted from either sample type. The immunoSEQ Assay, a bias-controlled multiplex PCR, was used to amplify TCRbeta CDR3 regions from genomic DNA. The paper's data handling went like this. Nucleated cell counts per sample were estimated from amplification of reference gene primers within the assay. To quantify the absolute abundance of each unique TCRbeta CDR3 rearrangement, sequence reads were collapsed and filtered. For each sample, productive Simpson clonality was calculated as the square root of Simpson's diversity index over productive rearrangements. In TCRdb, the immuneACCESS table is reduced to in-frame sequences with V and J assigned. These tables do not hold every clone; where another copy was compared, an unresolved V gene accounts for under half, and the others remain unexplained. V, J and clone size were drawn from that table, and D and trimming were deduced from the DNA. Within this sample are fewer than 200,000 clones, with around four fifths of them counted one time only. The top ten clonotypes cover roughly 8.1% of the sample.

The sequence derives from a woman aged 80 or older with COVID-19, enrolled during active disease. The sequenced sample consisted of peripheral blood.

The nucleotide sequence reads as follows: TGTGCCAGCAGCGTCATACCAGACATTTATAATTCACCCCTCCACTTT. It translates to CASSVIPDIYNSPLHF. The chain links TRBV7-6 with TRBJ1-6; the D gene is unclear. Taken from the germline V gene, the CDR1 and CDR2 loops are SGHVS and FNYEAQ. The V and J ends are trimmed by 5 bases and 4 bases, leaving 15 bases between them. Including the terminal cysteine and phenylalanine, the CDR3 comprises 16 residues. Only CDR3 DNA remains: 48 bases, in frame from the first base.